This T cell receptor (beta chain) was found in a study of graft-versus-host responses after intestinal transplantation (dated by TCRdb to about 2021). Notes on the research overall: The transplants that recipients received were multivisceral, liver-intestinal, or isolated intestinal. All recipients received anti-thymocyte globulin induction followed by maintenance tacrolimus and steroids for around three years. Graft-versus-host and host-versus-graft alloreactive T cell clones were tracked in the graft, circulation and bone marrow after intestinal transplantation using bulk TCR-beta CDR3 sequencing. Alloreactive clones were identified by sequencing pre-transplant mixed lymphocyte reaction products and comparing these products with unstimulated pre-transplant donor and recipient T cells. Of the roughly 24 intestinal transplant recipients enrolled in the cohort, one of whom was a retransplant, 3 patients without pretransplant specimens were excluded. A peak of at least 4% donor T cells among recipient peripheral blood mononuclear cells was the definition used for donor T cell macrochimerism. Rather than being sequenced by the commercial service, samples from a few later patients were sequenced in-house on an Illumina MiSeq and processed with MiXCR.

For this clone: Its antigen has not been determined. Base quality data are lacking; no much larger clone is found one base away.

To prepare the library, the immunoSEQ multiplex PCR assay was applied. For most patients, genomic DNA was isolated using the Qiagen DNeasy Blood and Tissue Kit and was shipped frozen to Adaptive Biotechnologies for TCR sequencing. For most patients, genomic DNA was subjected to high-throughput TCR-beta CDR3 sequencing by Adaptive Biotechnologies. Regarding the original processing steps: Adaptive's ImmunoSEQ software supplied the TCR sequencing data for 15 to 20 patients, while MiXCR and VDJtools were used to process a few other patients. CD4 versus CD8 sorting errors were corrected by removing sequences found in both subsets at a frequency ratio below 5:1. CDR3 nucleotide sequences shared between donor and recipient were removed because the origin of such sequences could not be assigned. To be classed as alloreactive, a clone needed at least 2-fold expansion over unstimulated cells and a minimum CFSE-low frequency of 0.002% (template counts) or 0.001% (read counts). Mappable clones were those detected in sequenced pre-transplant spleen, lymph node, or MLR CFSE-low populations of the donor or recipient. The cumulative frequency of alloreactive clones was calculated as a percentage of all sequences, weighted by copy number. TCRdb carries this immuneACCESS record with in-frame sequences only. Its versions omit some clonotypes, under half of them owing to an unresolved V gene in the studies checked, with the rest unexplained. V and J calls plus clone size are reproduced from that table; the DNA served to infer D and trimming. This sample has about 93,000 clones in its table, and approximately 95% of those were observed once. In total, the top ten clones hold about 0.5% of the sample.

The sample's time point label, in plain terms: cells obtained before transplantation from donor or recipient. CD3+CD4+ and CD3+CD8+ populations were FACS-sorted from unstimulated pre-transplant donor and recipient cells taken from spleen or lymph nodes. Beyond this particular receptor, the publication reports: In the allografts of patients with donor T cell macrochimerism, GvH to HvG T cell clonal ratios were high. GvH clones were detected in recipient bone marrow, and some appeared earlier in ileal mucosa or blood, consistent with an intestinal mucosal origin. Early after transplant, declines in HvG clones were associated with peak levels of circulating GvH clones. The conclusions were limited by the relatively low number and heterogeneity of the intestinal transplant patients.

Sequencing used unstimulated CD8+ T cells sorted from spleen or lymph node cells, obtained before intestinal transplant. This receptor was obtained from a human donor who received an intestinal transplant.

In nucleotides, the sequence is TGTGCCAGCAGCTTAGGTCCGGTTGAAGCTTTCTTT. It encodes CASSLGPVEAFF. The receptor chain draws on TRBV13 and TRBJ1-1; the D gene cannot be named for sure. CDR1 and CDR2 are drawn from the germline V gene (reference sequence): PRHDT, FYEKMQ. V sheds 0 bases and J sheds 7 bases, leaving 6 bases between their ends. Its CDR3 holds 12 amino acids, cysteine through phenylalanine. The read is trimmed to its CDR3 DNA, 36 bases read in frame from base 1. With the rest looked up from the reference TRBV13 and TRBJ1-1 genes rather than sequenced, the full variable domain is AAGVIQSPRHLIKEKRETATLKCYPIPRHDTVYWYQQGPGQDPQFLISFYEKMQSDKGSIPDRFSAQQFSDYHSELNMSSLELGDSALYFCASSLGPVEAFFGQGTRLTVV.